The 27 T cell receptor beta chains reported below all come from one sample, sequenced in a study of blood T cell repertoires in COVID-19. TCRdb's copy holds only in-frame clones and misses some; the assay was immunoSEQ multiplex PCR. The sample carries about 150,000 clones, around 78% recorded once. Sequencing used peripheral blood. Receptors were obtained from a man older than 75 with acute or convalescent COVID-19.

The chain combines TRBV6-4 with TRBJ1-2; 9 bases agree with TRBD1. The CDR3 covers 15 residues. V lost 6 bases and J lost 0; bases outside the gene matches: 5. Germline lookup yields CDR1 MRHNA and CDR2 SNTAGT. CDR3 in amino acids: CASRRTGEANYGYTF. The DNA of the CDR3 is TGTGCCAGCAGGCGGACAGGGGAAGCTAACTATGGCTACACCTTC.

The chain combines TRBV12-3 or TRBV12-4 with TRBJ2-7; no definite D call. V was trimmed by 6 bases and J by 1 base, leaving 10 bases between them. The CDR3 sequence is 13 residues long. The CDR3 DNA is TGTGCCAGCAGCCCCTATTCGTCCTACGAGCAGTACTTC. This codes for CASSPYSSYEQYF.

Comment on this clone: At one end the junction does not follow the germline gene, possibly because of a read error. The genes are TRBV6-5 and TRBJ2-1, with D possibly TRBD1 on 6 matching bases. The CDR3 is 13 amino acids. Per germline, CDR1 MNHEY and CDR2 SVGAGI. The chain's CDR3 is CASSYDPQGLRIF. In nucleotides, the CDR3 is TGTGCCAGCAGTTACGACCCCCAGGGGCTTCGAATCTTC.

This sequence joins TRBV5-1 and TRBJ2-6; possibly TRBD2 for D (5 bases). CDR3 length: 17 amino acids. V dropped 0 bases and J dropped 0 bases, with 10 bases sitting between them. Per germline, CDR1 SGHRS and CDR2 YFSETQ. CDR3 sequence reads: CASSLGREFSGANVLTF. The CDR3 region has the DNA TGCGCCAGCAGCTTGGGAAGGGAGTTCTCTGGGGCCAACGTCCTGACTTTC. Complete variable domain (other parts from reference TRBV5-1 and TRBJ2-6): KAGVTQTPRYLIKTRGQQVTLSCSPISGHRSVSWYQQTPGQGLQFLFEYFSETQRNKGNFPGRFSGRQFSNSRSEMNVSTLELGDSALYLCASSLGREFSGANVLTFGAGSRLTVL.

This chain joins TRBV24-1 and TRBJ2-1; possibly TRBD1 for D (5 bases). With 3 bases removed from V and 6 bases from J, the gap between germline ends came to 17 bases. Germline V gives CDR1 KGHDR, CDR2 SFDVKD. The CDR3 length is 16 residues. The CDR3 spells CATSDAKGVERNEQFF. The CDR3 DNA is TGTGCCACCAGTGATGCCAAAGGGGTCGAACGCAATGAGCAGTTCTTC.

The V and J genes are TRBV28 and TRBJ1-2; D might be TRBD1 (6 bases). Trimming took 6 bases from V and 0 from J, leaving 14 bases between them. This CDR3 comprises 15 residues. Germline V gene lookup returns CDR1 MDHEN and CDR2 SYDVKM. The CDR3 reads CASSPGQLANYGYTF. The CDR3 DNA follows: TGTGCCAGCAGCCCCGGACAGTTAGCTAACTATGGCTACACCTTC.

J is TRBJ2-2 and V is TRBV28; 7 bases line up with TRBD1. The J segment lost 6 bases and the V segment lost 3 bases, leaving 10 bases of the junction unmatched. The germline gives CDR1 MDHEN, CDR2 SYDVKM. This CDR3 has 16 amino acids. The CDR3 region has the DNA TGTGCCAGCAGTTTTTCCGGGACAGCACGTCCCGGGGAGCTGTTTTTT. The encoded protein is CASSFSGTARPGELFF. Using reference TRBV28 and TRBJ2-2 for the parts outside the CDR3, the full variable domain is DVKVTQSSRYLVKRTGEKVFLECVQDMDHENMFWYRQDPGLGLRLIYFSYDVKMKEKGDIPEGYSVSREKKERFSLILESASTNQTSMYLCASSFSGTARPGELFFGEGSRLTVL.

J is TRBJ1-4 and V is TRBV7-9, with a tentative D call TRBD1 (6 bases). Trimming stripped 5 bases from V and 6 bases from J, with 13 bases between. The germline V gene has CDR1 SEHNR and CDR2 FQNEAQ (reference sequence). The CDR3 contains 14 residues. Written as DNA, the CDR3 is TGTGCCAGCAGCCCGAGGGGGGGTCATGAAAAACTGTTTTTT. Its protein is CASSPRGGHEKLFF.

V is TRBV13 and J is TRBJ1-3; maybe TRBD1 (6 bases). V lost 5 bases and J lost 0, with 11 bases in between. The CDR3 has 15 residues. Germline V gene lookup returns CDR1 PRHDT and CDR2 FYEKMQ (reference sequence). The CDR3 region has the DNA TGTGCCAGCAGCAAAGGACAGTACTCTGGAAACACCATATATTTT. Protein sequence: CASSKGQYSGNTIYF.

The chain uses TRBV11-3 and TRBJ2-5, with 7 bases identical to TRBD2. Unmatched junction bases numbered 9, after V lost 3 bases and J lost 5 bases. The CDR3 is 15 residues long. Germline V lookup: CDR1 SGHNT, CDR2 YENEEA. This CDR3 is CASSFGLAAPETQYF. CDR3 in DNA: TGTGCCAGCAGCTTCGGTCTAGCGGCGCCCGAGACCCAGTACTTC. Using reference TRBV11-3 and TRBJ2-5 for the parts outside the CDR3, the full variable domain is EAGVVQSPRYKIIEKKQPVAFWCNPISGHNTLYWYLQNLGQGPELLIRYENEEAVDDSQLPKDRFSAERLKGVDSTLKIQPAELGDSAVYLCASSFGLAAPETQYFGPGTRLLVL.

Written as DNA, the CDR3 is TGTGCCAGCAGCGTAGTAGCTAGCGGGGCCGGAAATACGCAGTATTTT. The encoded protein is CASSVVASGAGNTQYF. The rearrangement joins TRBV9 to TRBJ2-3, with 9 bases aligning to TRBD2. With 0 bases clipped from V and 7 bases from J, the junction kept 9 bases outside the gene matches. Germline V gene data show CDR1 as SGDLS and CDR2 as YYNGEE. This CDR3 contains 16 residues.

The V and J genes are TRBV4-3 and TRBJ2-3; D possibly corresponds to TRBD2 (5 bases). The CDR3 consists of 14 residues. V lost 4 bases to trimming and J lost 2 bases, with 10 bases between them. Germline V gene lookup returns CDR1 LGHNA and CDR2 YSLEER. In DNA form, the CDR3 reads TGCGCCAGCAGCCTTCGACTATCCACAGATACGCAGTATTTT. This translates into CASSLRLSTDTQYF.

The CDR3 nucleotides read TGTGCCAGCAGCTTAGCGCGGTTCGAGCAGTACTTC. Its translation: CASSLARFEQYF. V is TRBV7-2 and J is TRBJ2-7; D is uncertain. Trimming cost V 0 bases and J 6 bases, with 6 bases left between them. Germline V gene lookup returns CDR1 SGHTA and CDR2 FQGNSA. This CDR3 has 12 residues.

The chain has TRBV7-2 and TRBJ2-7; a possible D gene is TRBD2 (6 bases). This CDR3 comprises 15 residues. Germline CDR1 and CDR2: SGHTA and FQGNSA. V lost 1 base and J 6 bases, leaving 16 bases between the germline ends. CDR3 in DNA: TGTGCCAGCAGCTTAGGAGGGTCGGAGGGAGCCGAGCAGTACTTC. It encodes CASSLGGSEGAEQYF.

This chain joins TRBV2 and TRBJ2-5; TRBD2 agrees at 11 bases. The CDR3 has 15 amino acids. The germline V gene encodes CDR1 SNHLY and CDR2 FYNNEI. V trimming: 6 bases; J trimming: 4 bases; junction bases outside the gene matches: 7. The CDR3 loop is CASSGSGGGLETQYF. DNA of the CDR3: TGTGCCAGCAGCGGTAGCGGGGGGGGGTTAGAGACCCAGTACTTC.

This clone was counted a few times. The chain uses TRBV29-1 and TRBJ1-2, with D possibly being TRBD1 (5 bases). This CDR3 has 11 amino acids. Germline V gene data show CDR1 as SQVTM and CDR2 as ANQGSEA. V lost 4 bases and J lost 5, with 8 bases in between. The CDR3 sequence is CSVGGEYGYTF. The CDR3 DNA follows: TGCAGCGTTGGGGGGGAGTATGGCTACACCTTC.

The chain carries TRBV28 and TRBJ1-2; D is possibly TRBD1 (6 bases). Deletions cut 2 bases from V and 7 bases from J, with 11 bases between. The CDR3 length is 13 residues. Germline V lookup: CDR1 MDHEN, CDR2 SYDVKM. CDR3 nucleotides: TGTGCCAGCAGTTTAGTGGGGGCGGTTGGCTACACCTTC. This encodes CASSLVGAVGYTF.

The CDR3 sequence: CASSKGGSNTGELFF. Here the CDR3 DNA reads TGTGCCAGCAGCAAAGGGGGCAGTAACACCGGGGAGCTGTTTTTT. The gene calls are TRBV21-1 and TRBJ2-2; TRBD1, the table's D call, was not compared with the DNA. TRBV21-1 is an annotated pseudogene. The CDR3 is 15 amino acids.

The chain recombines TRBV11-2 with TRBJ1-1; D unclear. The CDR3 extends over 15 amino acids. Germline V gene data show CDR1 as SGHAT and CDR2 as FQNNGV. V was cut by 3 bases and J by 6 bases, with 17 bases left in between. The CDR3 loop reads CASSLGATYLPEAFF. CDR3 nucleotide sequence: TGTGCCAGCAGCTTGGGCGCCACTTACCTACCTGAAGCTTTCTTT.

This chain connects TRBV10-2 to TRBJ1-1, with D possibly being TRBD1 (6 bases). The V end was cut by 6 bases, the J end by 5 bases, with 10 bases between. This CDR3 region has 12 residues. The V gene's germline CDR1 is WSHSY and CDR2 SAAADI. In DNA, the CDR3 is TGCGCCAGCAGCCTCGGACAGACTGAAGCTTTCTTT. It codes for CASSLGQTEAFF.

CDR3 sequence (DNA): TGTGCCAGCAGCTTTGGGGGGGGGAAAAACAGCGTGGCTGGCTCGCAGTATTTT. Translation: CASSFGGGKNSVAGSQYF. This chain connects TRBV12-1 to TRBJ2-3; the D segment call TRBD2 is taken from the table without a DNA check. TRBV12-1 constitutes a pseudogene. CDR3 size: 18 residues.

This clone has a count of ten or more. The chain combines TRBV2 with TRBJ2-7; 9 nucleotides agree with TRBD1. CDR3 length: 12 residues. The trim removed 4 bases at V and 13 bases at J, leaving 8 bases unmatched. Germline V CDR1 and CDR2: SNHLY, FYNNEI. The CDR3: CASSVGTGKIYV. The CDR3 coding sequence is TGTGCCAGCAGTGTGGGGACAGGGAAAATTTACGTC.

This chain links TRBV18 with TRBJ2-5; TRBD1 agrees at 9 bases. CDR1 and CDR2 from the germline V gene are KGHSH and LQKENI. The CDR3 is 15 amino acids. Germline trimming cut 2 bases from V and 6 bases from J; bases unmatched to any gene: 7. The DNA for the CDR3 is TGTGCCAGCTCACCAAGCACCGGACAGGGGAAGACCCAGTACTTC. Protein product: CASSPSTGQGKTQYF. Supplemented by reference TRBV18 and TRBJ2-5, the full variable domain reads NAGVMQNPRHLVRRRGQEARLRCSPMKGHSHVYWYRQLPEEGLKFMVYLQKENIIDESGMPKERFSAEFPKEGPSILRIQQVVRGDSAAYFCASSPSTGQGKTQYFGPGTRLLVL.

The table lists this clone with a few counts. The V and J genes are TRBV6-2 or TRBV6-3 and TRBJ2-7; D perhaps matches TRBD1 (6 bases). CDR3 length: 15 amino acids. Germline loops: CDR1 MNHEY, CDR2 SVGEGT. V was trimmed by 4 bases and J by 3 bases, leaving 16 bases between them. In DNA, the CDR3 is TGTGCCAGCAGTTCTACGAAAACAGGGTTCTACGAGCAGTACTTC. This codes for CASSSTKTGFYEQYF.

The chain couples TRBV5-4 to TRBJ2-7, with TRBD1 identical over 8 bases. Germline trimming cut 4 bases from V and 3 bases from J; bases unmatched to any gene: 9. The CDR3 covers 15 residues. Germline-derived CDR1 and CDR2 are SGHNT and YYREEE (reference sequence). CDR3 sequence reads: CASSTQGAGNYEQYV. The CDR3 DNA sequence: TGTGCCAGCAGCACCCAGGGGGCCGGTAACTACGAGCAGTACGTC.

The chain couples TRBV29-1 to TRBJ2-6; TRBD1 agrees at 8 bases. The CDR3 spans 16 residues. V was clipped by 6 bases and J by 0 bases; unmatched bases: 7. Looked up from germline, CDR1 is SQVTM and CDR2 is ANQGSEA. CDR3 in amino acids: CSVPGTGSSGANVLTF. As DNA, the CDR3 is TGCAGCGTACCCGGGACAGGTAGCTCTGGGGCCAACGTCCTGACTTTC.

The chain employs TRBV19 and TRBJ2-3; 14 bases agree with TRBD2. After removal of 6 bases from V and 0 bases from J, the junction contained 8 bases not matched to a gene. This CDR3 region has 18 residues. Per the germline V gene, CDR1 is LNHDA and CDR2 is SQIVND (reference sequence). CDR3 loop: CASSRTSGGRASTDTQYF. The CDR3 nucleotides are TGTGCCAGTAGCCGGACTAGCGGGGGGAGGGCTAGCACAGATACGCAGTATTTT.